This T cell receptor beta chain was identified in a study of blood T cell repertoires in COVID-19. Under the authors' procedure: How many nucleated cells were present was estimated from reference gene primer amplification. Some clones are missing from TCRdb's copy, which holds only in-frame ones; the method was immunoSEQ multiplex PCR. That table is the source of V, J and clone size, and D and trimming were worked out from the DNA. The table includes 150,000 or so clones, 80% to 90% detected once. Germline values: CDR1 SEHNR, CDR2 FQNEAQ (reference sequence). Trimming left V 1 base short and J 5 bases short, with 9 bases between. The CDR3 covers 13 residues. Only a few counts were recorded for this clone.

This clonotype was obtained from a man younger than 35 with COVID-19, enrolled during active disease. Source material: peripheral blood. The gene calls are TRBV7-9 and TRBJ2-7; D uncertain. DNA of the CDR3: TGTGCCAGCAGCTTAGACCCGTCGGACGAGCAGTACTTC. This translates into CASSLDPSDEQYF.